This T cell receptor beta chain was profiled in a study of blood T cell repertoires in COVID-19. Study-level background: Sites in the United States, Italy and Spain provided acute and convalescent COVID-19 samples. PBMCs, B-cell-depleted T cells, or T cells were the source of the cDNA or gDNA that made up the material.

The CDR3 spans 15 residues. Germline trimming cut 8 bases from V and 0 bases from J; bases unmatched to any gene: 8. The germline V gene encodes CDR1 MNHEY and CDR2 SMNVEV (reference sequence). In the study's own analysis: It was from reference gene primer amplification that nucleated cell counts were estimated. TCRdb's copy holds only in-frame clones and misses some; the assay was immunoSEQ multiplex PCR. The V and J calls and the clone size are those of that table, but D and trimming were determined from the DNA. Of approximately 70,000 clones listed, 88% are singletons. The chain employs TRBV27 and TRBJ2-3; 7 nucleotides agree with TRBD2. This TCR was recovered from a human donor in a cohort sampled during active COVID-19. The sequenced sample was peripheral blood. The CDR3 here is CASRLRRESTDTQYF. The CDR3 nucleotides read TGTGCCAGCCGGTTGCGGCGGGAGAGCACAGATACGCAGTATTTT.